This TCR beta chain was recovered during a study of cytomegalovirus exposure and HLA in healthy donors. The study, taken as a whole, reports: It is likely that the observed cluster of highly shared sequence variants was a sequencing artifact. Analysis performed later found roughly 18,000 TCR beta sequences associated with HLA alleles at 0.05 false discovery rate. Later work found that TCR association rates differed between HLA loci; DRB1 had the most and HLA-C the fewest.

Those who donated were healthy bone marrow donors. The PCR employed 60 Vbeta primers together with 13 Jbeta primers. Repertoires were generated with immunoSEQ multiplex PCR, while TCRdb's copy carries only in-frame clones and drops some. The table has 55,000 to 80,000 clones, roughly 73% seen once; the top ten hold 7.5% to 10%. Points on this clone: Antigen: not known.

The CDR3 runs to 16 residues. The V gene lost 2 bases and the J gene lost 1 base, with 13 bases spanning the gap. Germline V gene data show CDR1 as MNHEY and CDR2 as SMNVEV (reference sequence). What was sequenced was PBMCs. This rearrangement joins TRBV27 to TRBJ2-3; D is possibly TRBD2 (5 bases). The TCR comes from a man aged 40-50 years in good health and CMV-seronegative. In nucleotides, the CDR3 is TGTGCCAGCAGTTTAAGGCGGGTGGCTGGCACAGATACGCAGTATTTT. Residues: CASSLRRVAGTDTQYF.